The rows below give T cell receptor beta chains drawn from one sample of a study of tumor-infiltrating lymphocytes in primary liver carcinoma. TCRdb analysed the multiplex PCR reads with MiXCR anew, one entry per CDR3 protein. The sample carries some 190,000 distinct CDR3 sequences, around 60% recorded once. Sequencing was carried out using peripheral blood. These receptors were taken from a man aged 35-49 years with primary liver carcinoma and hepatitis B virus infection. The CDR3 runs from the conserved cysteine through the conserved F or W. A D gene is named only where the DNA matches it firmly. Only part of the rows carry a size: once, few, many, or a class if the clone is expanded.

j_call clone_size v_call cdr3_length d_call cdr3_nt cdr3_aa
TRBJ2-7 NA TRBV6-1 14 NA TGTGCCAGCAGTGAAGGGGCGGACGGCTACGAGCAGTACTTC CASSEGADGYEQYF
TRBJ2-1 once TRBV7-3 13 NA TGTGCCAGCAGCTCTGAGGTCCACAATGAGCAGTTCTTC CASSSEVHNEQFF
TRBJ2-5 once TRBV28 12 NA TGTGCCAGCAGTCAGTCACAAGAGACCCAGTACTTC CASSQSQETQYF
TRBJ2-5 NA TRBV11-2 17 NA TGTGCCAGGAGCTTAGGGACCTTGTCCTGGTTTCAAGAGACCCAGTATTTC CARSLGTLSWFQETQYF
TRBJ1-2 NA TRBV4-1 18 TRBD1 TGTGTCAGCAGCCAAGAACTAGATGGACAGGGAATTCTCCGTGGCTACACCTTC CVSSQELDGQGILRGYTF
TRBJ2-7 NA TRBV4-1 15 NA TGCGCCAGCAGCCTTCAGGAGGAATACTCCTACGAGCAGTACTTC CASSLQEEYSYEQYF
TRBJ2-1 many TRBV29-1 15 NA TGCAGCGGTGGATCGGGACTCTCCTCCTACAATGAGCAGTTCTTC CSGGSGLSSYNEQFF
TRBJ1-5 many TRBV11-2 13 NA TGTGCCAGCAGCTTAGCAGAAAATCAGCCCCAGCATTTT CASSLAENQPQHF
TRBJ2-7 few TRBV29-1 16 TRBD1 TGCAGCGTTGCAGGTGGGGACAGGGGGTCTGGCTACGAGCAGTACTTC CSVAGGDRGSGYEQYF
TRBJ2-7 medium-sized TRBV11-2 15 NA TGTGCCAGCAGTATTTCAGGGATTAGCTCCTACGAGCAGTACTTC CASSISGISSYEQYF
TRBJ1-4 NA TRBV7-8 14 NA TGTGCCAGCACCTACCGGGATTCTAATGAAAAACTGTTTTTT CASTYRDSNEKLFF
TRBJ2-2 NA TRBV6-6 16 TRBD2 TGTGCCAGCAGTTACCCGAAGCGGGAGGCGCCCGGGGAGCTGTTTTTT CASSYPKREAPGELFF
TRBJ2-1 NA TRBV11-3 14 NA TGTGCCAGCAGCTTAGGCGGCGGCCTGAATAAGCAGTTCTTC CASSLGGGLNKQFF
TRBJ2-7 NA TRBV5-5 13 TRBD1 TGTGCCAGCAGCTTGACAGGGGTGAACGAGCAGTACTTC CASSLTGVNEQYF
TRBJ2-5 many TRBV11-2 14 NA TGTGCCAGCAGCTCCCCCGGGAATAGGGAGACCCAGTACTTC CASSSPGNRETQYF
TRBJ2-1 NA TRBV10-3 14 TRBD2 TGTGCCAGTTTGGGGGGGCGGGGGGCCAATGAGCAGTTCTTC CASLGGRGANEQFF
TRBJ2-1 NA TRBV29-1 12 NA TGCAGCGTTCCACTGGCATACAATGAGCAGTTCTTC CSVPLAYNEQFF
TRBJ2-1 NA TRBV12-3/TRBV12-4 14 TRBD2 TGTGCCAGCAGTTTACTAGCGGGAGGCAATGAGCAGTTCTTC CASSLLAGGNEQFF
TRBJ2-5 NA TRBV4-1 14 NA TGCGCCAGCAGCCAACAAGAAGGGGATGAGACCCAGTACTTC CASSQQEGDETQYF
TRBJ1-1 NA TRBV12-3/TRBV12-4 15 NA TGTGCCAGCAGTTTACAGGGAGCGTTTGGCACTGAAGCTTTCTTT CASSLQGAFGTEAFF
TRBJ2-7 NA TRBV11-2 15 NA TGTGTCAGCAGCTTATTTGGAGGGCTCTCCCACGAGCAGTACTTC CVSSLFGGLSHEQYF
TRBJ2-1 once TRBV28 16 TRBD2 TGTGCCAGCACCCCTCTTGCTAGCGGGAGTGGGAATGAGCAGTTCTTC CASTPLASGSGNEQFF
TRBJ2-2 NA TRBV6-2/TRBV6-3 17 TRBD1 TGTGCCAGCAGTAACAGGGGGCGTTGGTTTTCGGCCGGGGAGCTGTTTTTT CASSNRGRWFSAGELFF
TRBJ2-2 NA TRBV6-6 15 TRBD2 TGTGCCAGCAGCCTTACTAGCGGGACAACCGGGGAGCTGTTTTTT CASSLTSGTTGELFF
TRBJ1-1 many TRBV11-2 11 NA TGTGCCAGCAGCCCTCAATTTGAAGCTTTCTTT CASSPQFEAFF
TRBJ2-3 few TRBV6-2/TRBV6-3 14 NA TGTGCCAGCAGTTACTCCTCTAGCACAGATACGCAGTATTTT CASSYSSSTDTQYF
TRBJ2-2 NA TRBV28 16 NA TGTGCCAGCAGTGACACCCGGGACGGGAACACCGGGGAGCTGTTTTTT CASSDTRDGNTGELFF
TRBJ2-5 NA TRBV5-1 15 NA TGCGCCAGCAGCCCAGGGTGGACAGACCAAGAGACCCAGTACTTC CASSPGWTDQETQYF
TRBJ1-6 NA TRBV11-3 16 NA TGTGCCAGCAGCTCTAAGACCATGGGTGGGTCCTCAACCCTCCACTTT CASSSKTMGGSSTLHF
TRBJ2-1 NA TRBV28 12 NA TGTGCCAGCAGTTCAGGGGTCAATGAGCAGTTCTTC CASSSGVNEQFF
TRBJ2-2 NA TRBV12-3/TRBV12-4 14 TRBD1 TGTGCCACCAGTCTACAGGGGAGCACCGGGGAGCTGTTTTTT CATSLQGSTGELFF
TRBJ1-2 few TRBV7-9 15 NA TGTGCCAGCAGCCCGGGTCCGGCTATGAACTATGGCTACACCTTC CASSPGPAMNYGYTF
TRBJ2-3 NA TRBV7-9 16 TRBD1 TGTGCCAGCAGCTTTCCACAGGGGGCTGAGGTAGATACGCAGTATTTT CASSFPQGAEVDTQYF
TRBJ2-2 NA TRBV4-1 15 TRBD1 TGCGCCAGCAGCCAAGAGGGGACAGGCCCCGGGGAGCCGTTTTTT CASSQEGTGPGEPFF
TRBJ2-3 once TRBV6-6 15 TRBD1 TGTGCCAGCAGTCATCACAGGGGAAGCACAGATACGCATTATTTT CASSHHRGSTDTHYF
TRBJ2-3 NA TRBV11-2 15 TRBD1 TGTGCCAGCAGCTTTCGGGACAGTCGCACAGGTGCGCAGTATTTT CASSFRDSRTGAQYF
TRBJ2-1 few TRBV6-5 17 TRBD1 TGTGCCAGCAGCTATCAAGCCTGGGACAGGGGGGGCAATGAGCAGTTCTTC CASSYQAWDRGGNEQFF
TRBJ2-5 NA TRBV5-1 15 TRBD1 TGCGCCAGCAGCTCGACGGGACAGATCCAAGAGACCCAGTACTTC CASSSTGQIQETQYF
TRBJ2-5 NA TRBV6-2/TRBV6-3 16 NA TGTGCCAGCAGTTACATCTTTGGGGGATCGGGGAAGACCCAGTACTTC CASSYIFGGSGKTQYF
TRBJ2-1 NA TRBV7-4 16 TRBD2 TGTCCCAACAGCACCCCGGGACTAGCCTTCCCCAATGAGCAGTTCTTC CPNSTPGLAFPNEQFF
TRBJ1-5 NA TRBV4-1 13 TRBD1 TGCGCCAGCATGGGACAGGGAGACCAGCCCCAGCATTTT CASMGQGDQPQHF
TRBJ1-5 NA TRBV5-6 14 NA TGTGCCAGCAGCTGGTGGGGGGTAAATCAGCCCCATCATTTT CASSWWGVNQPHHF